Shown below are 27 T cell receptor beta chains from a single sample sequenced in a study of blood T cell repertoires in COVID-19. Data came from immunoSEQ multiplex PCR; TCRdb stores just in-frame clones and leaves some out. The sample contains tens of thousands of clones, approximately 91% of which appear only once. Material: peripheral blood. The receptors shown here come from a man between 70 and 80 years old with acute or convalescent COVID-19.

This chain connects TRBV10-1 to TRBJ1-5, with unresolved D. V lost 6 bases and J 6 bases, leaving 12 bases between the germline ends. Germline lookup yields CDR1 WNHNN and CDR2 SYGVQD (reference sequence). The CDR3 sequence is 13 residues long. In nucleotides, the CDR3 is TGCGCCAGCAGCGCGGCGGGGAGTCAGCCCCAGCATTTT. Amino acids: CASSAAGSQPQHF.

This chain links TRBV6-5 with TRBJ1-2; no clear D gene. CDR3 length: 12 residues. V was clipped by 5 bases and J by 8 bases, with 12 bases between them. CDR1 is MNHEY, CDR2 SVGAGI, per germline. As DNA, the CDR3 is TGTGCCAGCAGTCCTGGTTCACTGGGCTACACCTTC. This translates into CASSPGSLGYTF.

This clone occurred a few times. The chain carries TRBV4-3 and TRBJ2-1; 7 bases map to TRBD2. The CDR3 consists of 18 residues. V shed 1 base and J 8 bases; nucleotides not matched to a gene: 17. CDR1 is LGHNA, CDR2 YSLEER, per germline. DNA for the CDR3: TGCGCCAGCAGCCAAGGAATTGCAGCGGGGATAGGAGGCCATGAGCAGTTCTTC. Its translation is CASSQGIAAGIGGHEQFF.

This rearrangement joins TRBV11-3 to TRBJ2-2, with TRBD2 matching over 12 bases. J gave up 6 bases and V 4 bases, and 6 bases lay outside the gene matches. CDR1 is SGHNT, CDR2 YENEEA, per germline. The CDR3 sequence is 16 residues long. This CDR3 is CASSSRLAGVAGELFF. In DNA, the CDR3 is TGTGCCAGCAGCTCCAGACTAGCGGGAGTGGCCGGGGAGCTGTTTTTT.

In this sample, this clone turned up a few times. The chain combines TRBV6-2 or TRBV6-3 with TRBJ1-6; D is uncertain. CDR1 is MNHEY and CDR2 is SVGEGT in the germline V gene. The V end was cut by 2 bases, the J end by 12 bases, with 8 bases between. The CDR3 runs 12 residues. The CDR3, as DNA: TGTGCCAGCAGTTACGCGGTTAGACCCCTCCACTTT. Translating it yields CASSYAVRPLHF.

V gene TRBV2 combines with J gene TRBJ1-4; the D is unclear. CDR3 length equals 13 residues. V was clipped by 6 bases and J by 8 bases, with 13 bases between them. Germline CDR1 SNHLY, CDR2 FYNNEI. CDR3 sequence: CASSTVSGEKLFF. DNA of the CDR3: TGTGCCAGCAGCACCGTGTCGGGAGAAAAACTGTTTTTT.

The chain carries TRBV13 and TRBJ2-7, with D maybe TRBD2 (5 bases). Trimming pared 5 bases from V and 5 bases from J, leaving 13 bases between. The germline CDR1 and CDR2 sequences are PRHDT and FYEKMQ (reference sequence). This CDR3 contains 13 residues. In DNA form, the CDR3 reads TGTGCCAGCAGCGCGGGCCGTGGCCACGAGCAGTACTTC. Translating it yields CASSAGRGHEQYF.

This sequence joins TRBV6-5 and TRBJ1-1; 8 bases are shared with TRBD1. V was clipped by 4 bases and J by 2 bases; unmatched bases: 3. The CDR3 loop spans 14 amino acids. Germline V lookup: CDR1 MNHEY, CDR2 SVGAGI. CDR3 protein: CASSWGTGNTEAFF. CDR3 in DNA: TGTGCCAGCAGTTGGGGGACAGGTAACACTGAAGCTTTCTTT.

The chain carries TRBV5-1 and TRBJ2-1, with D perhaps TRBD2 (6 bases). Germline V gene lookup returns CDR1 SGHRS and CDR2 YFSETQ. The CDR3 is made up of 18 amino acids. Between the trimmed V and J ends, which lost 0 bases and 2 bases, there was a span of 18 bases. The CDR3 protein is CASSLVRGAGFTYNEQFF. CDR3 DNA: TGCGCCAGCAGCTTGGTGAGGGGAGCGGGCTTCACCTACAATGAGCAGTTCTTC. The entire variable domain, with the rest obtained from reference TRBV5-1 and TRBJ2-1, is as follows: KAGVTQTPRYLIKTRGQQVTLSCSPISGHRSVSWYQQTPGQGLQFLFEYFSETQRNKGNFPGRFSGRQFSNSRSEMNVSTLELGDSALYLCASSLVRGAGFTYNEQFFGPGTRLTVL.

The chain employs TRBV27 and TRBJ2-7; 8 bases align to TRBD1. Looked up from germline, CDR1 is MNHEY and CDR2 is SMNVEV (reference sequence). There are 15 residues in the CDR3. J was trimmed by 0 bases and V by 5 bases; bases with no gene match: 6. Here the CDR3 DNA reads TGTGCCAGCAGTCTACAGGGGGGTCACTCCTACGAGCAGTACTTC. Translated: CASSLQGGHSYEQYF.

The CDR3, as DNA: TGCGCCAGCAGCCAGGGTGGGGGCTTGAACACTGAAGCTTTCTTT. This encodes CASSQGGGLNTEAFF. The V gene is TRBV4-3, the J gene TRBJ1-1; a possible D gene is TRBD1 (6 bases). Between the trimmed V and J ends, which lost 3 bases and 0 bases, there was a span of 11 bases. Germline lookup yields CDR1 LGHNA and CDR2 YSLEER. The CDR3 runs 15 residues.

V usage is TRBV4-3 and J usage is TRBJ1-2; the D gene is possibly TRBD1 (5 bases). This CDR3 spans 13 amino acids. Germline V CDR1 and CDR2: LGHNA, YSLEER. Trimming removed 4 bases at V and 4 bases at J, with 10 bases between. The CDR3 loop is CASSPDRTYGYTF. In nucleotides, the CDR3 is TGCGCCAGCAGCCCAGACAGAACCTATGGCTACACCTTC.

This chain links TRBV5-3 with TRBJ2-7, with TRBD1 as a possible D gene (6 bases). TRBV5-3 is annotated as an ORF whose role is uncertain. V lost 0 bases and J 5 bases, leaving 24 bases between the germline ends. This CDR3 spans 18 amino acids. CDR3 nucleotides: TGTGCCAGAAGCTTGGGACACCTCCCGCTCCCTGGGGGCAACGAGCAGTACTTC. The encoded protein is CARSLGHLPLPGGNEQYF.

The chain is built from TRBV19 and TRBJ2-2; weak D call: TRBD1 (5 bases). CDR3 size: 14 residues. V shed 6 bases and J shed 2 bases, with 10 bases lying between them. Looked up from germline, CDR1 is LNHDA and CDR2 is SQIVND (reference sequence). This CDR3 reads CASRVTDNTGELFF. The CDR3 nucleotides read TGTGCCAGTAGGGTGACAGATAACACCGGGGAGCTGTTTTTT.

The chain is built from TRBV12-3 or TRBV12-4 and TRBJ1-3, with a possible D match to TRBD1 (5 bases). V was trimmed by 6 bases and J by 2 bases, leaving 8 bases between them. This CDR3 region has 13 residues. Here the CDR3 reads CASSPTAGNTIYF. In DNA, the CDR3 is TGTGCCAGCAGCCCGACAGCTGGAAACACCATATATTTT.

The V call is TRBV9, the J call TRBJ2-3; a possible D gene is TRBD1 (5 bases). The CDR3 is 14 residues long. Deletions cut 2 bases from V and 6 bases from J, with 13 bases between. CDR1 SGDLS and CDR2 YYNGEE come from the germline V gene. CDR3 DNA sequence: TGTGCCAGCAGCGTTCGACAGTGGTCGGATACGCAGTATTTT. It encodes CASSVRQWSDTQYF.

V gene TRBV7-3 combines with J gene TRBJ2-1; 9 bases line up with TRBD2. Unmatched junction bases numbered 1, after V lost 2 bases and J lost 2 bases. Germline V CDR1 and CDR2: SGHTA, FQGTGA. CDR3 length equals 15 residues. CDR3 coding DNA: TGTGCCAGCAGCTTACTAGCGGGAACCTACAATGAGCAGTTCTTC. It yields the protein CASSLLAGTYNEQFF.

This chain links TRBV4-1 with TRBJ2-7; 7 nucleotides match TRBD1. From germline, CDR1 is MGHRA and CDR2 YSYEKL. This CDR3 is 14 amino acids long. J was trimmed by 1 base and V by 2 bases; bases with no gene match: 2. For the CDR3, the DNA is TGCGCCAGCAGCCAACTACAGGGGTCCTACGAGCAGTACTTC. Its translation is CASSQLQGSYEQYF.

As DNA, the CDR3 is TGTGCCAGCAGCCTGGGGCGGGAGACACAAGATACGCAGTATTTT. This sequence encodes CASSLGRETQDTQYF. V gene TRBV3-1 (or the pseudogene TRBV3-2) combines with J gene TRBJ2-3, with TRBD2 matching 7 bases. CDR1 LGHDT and CDR2 YNNKEL come from the germline V gene (reference sequence). There are 15 residues in the CDR3. V was clipped by 4 bases and J by 5 bases; unmatched bases: 9.

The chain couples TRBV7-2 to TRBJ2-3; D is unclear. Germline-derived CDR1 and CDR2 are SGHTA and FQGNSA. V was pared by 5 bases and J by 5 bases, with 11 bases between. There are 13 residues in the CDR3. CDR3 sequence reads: CASSPSPGDTQYF. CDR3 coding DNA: TGTGCCAGCAGCCCTTCCCCGGGAGATACGCAGTATTTT.

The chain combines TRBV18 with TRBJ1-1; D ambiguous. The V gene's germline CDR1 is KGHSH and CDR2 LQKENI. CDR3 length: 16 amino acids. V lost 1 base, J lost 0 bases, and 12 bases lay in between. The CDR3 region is CASSPRRELMNTEAFF. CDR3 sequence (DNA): TGTGCCAGCTCACCACGGAGGGAACTCATGAACACTGAAGCTTTCTTT.

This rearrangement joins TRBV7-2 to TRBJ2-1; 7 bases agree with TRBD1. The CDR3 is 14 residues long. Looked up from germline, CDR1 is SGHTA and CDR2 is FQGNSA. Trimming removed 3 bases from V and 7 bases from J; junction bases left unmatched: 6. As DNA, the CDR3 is TGTGCCAGCAGCTTTTACAGGGGTGGGAATGAGCAGTTCTTC. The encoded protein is CASSFYRGGNEQFF.

The DNA for the CDR3 is TGTGCCAGCTCACCAGGACAGGGCTTCTCTGGAAACACCATATATTTT. It translates to CASSPGQGFSGNTIYF. The chain has TRBV18 and TRBJ1-3, with 8 bases aligning to TRBD1. Trimming removed 2 bases from V and 0 bases from J; junction bases left unmatched: 3. CDR3 length: 16 residues. Germline V lookup: CDR1 KGHSH, CDR2 LQKENI. The whole variable domain, filled in from reference TRBV18 and TRBJ1-3, reads NAGVMQNPRHLVRRRGQEARLRCSPMKGHSHVYWYRQLPEEGLKFMVYLQKENIIDESGMPKERFSAEFPKEGPSILRIQQVVRGDSAAYFCASSPGQGFSGNTIYFGEGSWLTVV.

CDR3 region: CASSFAPVDNQPQHF. As DNA, the CDR3 is TGTGCCAGCAGCTTTGCTCCGGTCGACAATCAGCCCCAGCATTTT. This chain links TRBV5-5 with TRBJ1-5; D gene uncertain. Deletions cut 2 bases from V and 3 bases from J, with 12 bases between. In germline, CDR1 is SGHKS, CDR2 YYEKEE (reference sequence). The CDR3 totals 15 residues.

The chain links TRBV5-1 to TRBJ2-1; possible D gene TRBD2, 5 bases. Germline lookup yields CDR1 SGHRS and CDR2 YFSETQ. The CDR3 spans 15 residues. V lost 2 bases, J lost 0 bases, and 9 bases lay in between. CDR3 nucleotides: TGCGCCAGCAGCTTAGGCGGACTCTCCTACAATGAGCAGTTCTTC. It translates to CASSLGGLSYNEQFF.

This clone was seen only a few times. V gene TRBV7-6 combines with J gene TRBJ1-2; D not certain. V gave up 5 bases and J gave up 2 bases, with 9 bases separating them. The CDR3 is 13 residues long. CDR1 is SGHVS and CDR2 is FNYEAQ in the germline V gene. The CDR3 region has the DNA TGTGCCAGCAGCCCTATGGTGAACTATGGCTACACCTTC. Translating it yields CASSPMVNYGYTF.

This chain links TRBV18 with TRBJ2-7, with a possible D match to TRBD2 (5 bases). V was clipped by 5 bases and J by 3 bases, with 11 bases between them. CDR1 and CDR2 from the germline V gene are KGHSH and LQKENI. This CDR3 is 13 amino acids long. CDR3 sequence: CASSLGELYEQYF. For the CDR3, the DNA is TGTGCCAGCTCATTGGGAGAACTCTACGAGCAGTACTTC.